These 27 T cell receptor beta chains originate from one sample sequenced in a study of radiation and T cells in renal cell carcinoma. Generated by immunoSEQ multiplex PCR, the TCRdb table keeps only in-frame clones and is missing some. The table lists approximately 40,000 clones, 82% of them singletons. Time point in this sample: blood 4 weeks post-SBRT, at nephrectomy. Treatment indicated: 15 Gy SBRT to primary tumor, nephrectomy 4 weeks later. The sequenced sample was blood, obtained from a patient whose treatment included radiotherapy and nephrectomy. These TCRs come from a woman in her sixties or seventies with renal cell carcinoma.

The genes are TRBV7-2 and TRBJ1-2; tentatively, D is TRBD1 (5 bases). CDR1 and CDR2 (germline): SGHTA, FQGNSA. There are 14 residues in the CDR3. Trimming took off 7 bases at V and 4 bases at J, with 16 bases between the two ends. CDR3 sequence reads: CASTLDPRGYGYTF. The CDR3 DNA is TGTGCCAGCACCCTGGACCCGAGGGGCTATGGCTACACCTTC.

The chain recombines TRBV6-1 with TRBJ1-4; tentatively, D is TRBD1 (6 bases). CDR1 MNHNS and CDR2 SASEGT come from the germline V gene. This CDR3 is built from 14 residues. V lost 10 bases and J lost 7, with 19 bases in between. The CDR3 DNA follows: TGTGCCATCCAAAACAGGGAGAGGAGTGAAAAACTGTTTTTT. It codes for CAIQNRERSEKLFF.

The chain employs TRBV9 and TRBJ2-2; D possibly uses TRBD1 or TRBD2 (5 bases each). V lost 2 bases, J lost 0 bases, and 11 bases lay in between. This CDR3 spans 16 amino acids. CDR1 is SGDLS and CDR2 is YYNGEE in the germline V gene. The CDR3 nucleotides are TGTGCCAGCAGCGTGAGGGGTCCCGCGAACACCGGGGAGCTGTTTTTT. This gives the protein CASSVRGPANTGELFF.

The J gene is TRBJ1-5, the V gene TRBV27; D unresolved. V lost 6 bases and J 11 bases, leaving 20 bases between the germline ends. This CDR3 comprises 14 residues. The germline CDR1 and CDR2 sequences are MNHEY and SMNVEV (reference sequence). This CDR3 reads CASSFFSGEGTQHF. The CDR3 nucleotides are TGTGCCAGCAGCTTTTTCTCCGGGGAAGGTACCCAGCATTTT.

This clone was observed a single time. In nucleotides, the CDR3 is TGTGCCAGCTCACGGCGGACTAGCGGGGATGAAGATACGCAGTATTTT. Translated, it gives CASSRRTSGDEDTQYF. This chain uses TRBV18 with TRBJ2-3, with TRBD2 identical over 12 bases. The CDR3 sequence is 16 residues long. Germline V gene lookup returns CDR1 KGHSH and CDR2 LQKENI. V gave up 4 bases and J gave up 5 bases; unmatched junction bases: 7.

The V and J genes are TRBV30 and TRBJ1-2; D gene uncertain. Germline V lookup: CDR1 GTSNPN, CDR2 SVGIG (reference sequence). The V end lost 5 bases, the J end lost 4 bases, and 14 bases lay between the germline ends. This CDR3 has 13 amino acids. CDR3 in DNA: TGTGCCTGGGAACGCACGTATAGCTATGGCTACACCTTC. As protein: CAWERTYSYGYTF.

The V and J genes are TRBV4-2 and TRBJ2-3, with D tentatively TRBD1 or TRBD2 (5 bases each). CDR3 length: 16 amino acids. Trimming pared 0 bases from V and 7 bases from J, leaving 17 bases between. Germline V CDR1 and CDR2: LGHNA, YNFKEQ. CDR3 in amino acids: CASSQEGTRERHTQYF. The CDR3 DNA follows: TGTGCCAGCAGCCAAGAGGGGACCCGTGAGAGGCATACGCAGTATTTT.

The V call is TRBV19, the J call TRBJ1-4; TRBD1 matches 7 bases. V lost 9 bases to trimming and J lost 2 bases; unmatched junction nucleotides: 15. The germline CDR1 and CDR2 sequences are LNHDA and SQIVND (reference sequence). This CDR3 spans 17 amino acids. CDR3 in DNA: TGTGCCAGCCAGAAACTCCGACAGGGTGCGACTAATGAAAAACTGTTTTTT. Translated: CASQKLRQGATNEKLFF. The entire variable domain, with the rest obtained from reference TRBV19 and TRBJ1-4, is as follows: DGGITQSPKYLFRKEGQNVTLSCEQNLNHDAMYWYRQDPGQGLRLIYYSQIVNDFQKGDIAEGYSVSREKKESFPLTVTSAQKNPTAFYLCASQKLRQGATNEKLFFGSGTQLSVL.

J is TRBJ2-3 and V is TRBV6-6; 7 bases are a match to TRBD1. The germline gives CDR1 MNHNY, CDR2 SVGAGI (reference sequence). The ends lost 6 bases at V and 3 bases at J; junction bases unmatched: 9. CDR3 length: 15 amino acids. Here the CDR3 reads CASSRGTDATDTQYF. The CDR3, as DNA: TGTGCCAGCAGCCGAGGGACAGATGCGACAGATACGCAGTATTTT.

V usage is TRBV6-5 and J usage is TRBJ2-6, with D possibly matching TRBD1 (5 bases). Germline V gene sequence: CDR1 MNHEY, CDR2 SVGAGI. Deletions cut 8 bases from V and 2 bases from J, with 13 bases between. The CDR3 runs to 15 residues. CDR3 in amino acids: CASGRSGPGANVLTF. In DNA, the CDR3 is TGTGCCAGCGGCCGATCAGGGCCTGGGGCCAACGTCCTGACTTTC.

The chain is built from TRBV11-3 and TRBJ1-4; 11 bases are a match to TRBD1. Germline V lookup: CDR1 SGHNT, CDR2 YENEEA. This CDR3 is built from 14 residues. V trimming: 5 bases; J trimming: 11 bases; junction bases outside the gene matches: 7. CDR3 loop: CASSEDRGLLKLFF. The CDR3 DNA is TGTGCCAGCAGCGAGGACAGGGGGCTTCTGAAACTGTTTTTT.

The chain employs TRBV7-2 and TRBJ1-1; possible D gene TRBD1, 5 bases. CDR3 size: 13 residues. V lost 8 bases to trimming and J lost 4 bases, with 14 bases between them. Per the germline V gene, CDR1 is SGHTA and CDR2 is FQGNSA. In nucleotides, the CDR3 is TGTGCCAGCTCCTTAAGGAGGGGCACTGAAGCTTTCTTT. It is translated as CASSLRRGTEAFF.

This chain joins TRBV21-1 and TRBJ2-7; TRBD1 is taken as the D call from the table, unchecked against the DNA. TRBV21-1 counts as a pseudogene. CDR3 length: 14 residues. DNA for the CDR3: TGTGCCAGCAGCAAAGGACAGGGGGGCGACGAGCAGTACTTC. Its translation: CASSKGQGGDEQYF.

The chain employs TRBV20-1 and TRBJ2-5, with D perhaps TRBD2 (6 bases). The V end lost 5 bases, the J end lost 5 bases, and 9 bases lay between the germline ends. Germline values: CDR1 DFQATT, CDR2 SNEGSKA (reference sequence). The CDR3 consists of 11 residues. CDR3 residues: CSAPRGETQYF. The CDR3 DNA follows: TGCAGTGCTCCACGGGGGGAGACCCAGTACTTC.

The table lists this clone with a count of one. The chain combines TRBV6-5 with TRBJ2-1; D assignment may be TRBD1 or TRBD2 (5 bases each). V gave up 8 bases and J gave up 0 bases, with 14 bases separating them. CDR1 MNHEY and CDR2 SVGAGI come from the germline V gene. The CDR3 is 15 amino acids. The CDR3 sequence is CASGDGGLSYNEQFF. The CDR3 DNA reads as TGTGCCAGCGGGGATGGGGGTCTCTCCTACAATGAGCAGTTCTTC.

This chain connects TRBV7-6 to TRBJ2-1, with a weak D call TRBD1 (6 bases). Trimming shortened V by 5 bases and J by 9 bases, and 14 bases separated the two germline ends. This CDR3 is built from 13 residues. CDR1 and CDR2 (germline): SGHVS, FNYEAQ. CDR3: CASSPRTEGEQFF. As DNA, the CDR3 is TGTGCCAGCAGCCCCAGGACAGAGGGTGAGCAGTTCTTC. The whole variable domain, filled in from reference TRBV7-6 and TRBJ2-1, reads GAGVSQSPRYKVTKRGQDVALRCDPISGHVSLYWYRQALGQGPEFLTYFNYEAQQDKSGLPNDRFSAERPEGSISTLTIQRTEQRDSAMYRCASSPRTEGEQFFGPGTRLTVL.

The chain recombines TRBV27 with TRBJ2-3; 8 bases fit TRBD2. Germline values: CDR1 MNHEY, CDR2 SMNVEV (reference sequence). The CDR3 extends over 16 amino acids. J lost 3 bases, V lost 5 bases, and 10 bases had no gene match. CDR3 sequence: CASSPRIVAGTDTQYF. The CDR3 nucleotides are TGTGCCAGCAGTCCCAGGATAGTAGCGGGAACAGATACGCAGTATTTT.

J is TRBJ2-1 and V is TRBV5-1, with D unclear. The germline V and J ends were trimmed by 2 bases and 1 base, with 7 bases remaining between them. The CDR3 is 14 amino acids. The germline CDR1 and CDR2 sequences are SGHRS and YFSETQ. CDR3 in amino acids: CASSFGGSYNEQFF. In nucleotides, the CDR3 is TGCGCCAGCAGCTTCGGCGGTTCCTACAATGAGCAGTTCTTC.

The J gene is TRBJ2-7, the V gene TRBV7-8; TRBD2 matches at 11 bases. Germline-derived CDR1 and CDR2 are SGHVS and FQNEAQ. Trimming cost V 3 bases and J 4 bases; bases outside gene matches: 5. The CDR3 totals 15 residues. The CDR3 reads CASSFSSGRTYEQYF. The CDR3 DNA follows: TGTGCCAGCAGCTTCTCTAGCGGGAGGACATACGAGCAGTACTTC.

The V gene is TRBV14, the J gene TRBJ2-5; D uncertain. The ends were cut back, 2 bases at V and 4 bases at J, with 8 bases in the middle. Germline-derived CDR1 and CDR2 are SGHDN and FVKESK. There are 13 residues in the CDR3. As DNA, the CDR3 is TGTGCCAGCAGCCAACTACAAGGAGAGACCCAGTACTTC. It translates to CASSQLQGETQYF.

This clone has only one observation. The gene calls are TRBV7-8 and TRBJ2-7; 7 bases are a match to TRBD1. The ends lost 3 bases at V and 6 bases at J; junction bases unmatched: 8. The CDR3 loop spans 14 amino acids. Germline V gene data show CDR1 as SGHVS and CDR2 as FQNEAQ. The CDR3 DNA follows: TGTGCCAGCAGCTTTATAGGACAGGCGGGCGAGCAGTACTTC. Translating gives CASSFIGQAGEQYF.

The V and J genes are TRBV5-1 and TRBJ1-4; a weak D match, TRBD1 (6 bases). This CDR3 contains 15 residues. Germline values: CDR1 SGHRS, CDR2 YFSETQ. The V end lost 5 bases, the J end lost 8 bases, and 19 bases lay between the germline ends. DNA for the CDR3: TGCGCCAGCAGAGGGGGGCTCGGGACCAGCGAAAAACTGTTTTTT. Protein: CASRGGLGTSEKLFF.

The chain is built from TRBV9 and TRBJ2-3; no clear D gene. CDR1 is SGDLS, CDR2 YYNGEE, per germline. V was shortened by 0 bases and J by 2 bases, with 16 bases between the two germline ends. CDR3 length equals 17 residues. The DNA of the CDR3 is TGTGCCAGCAGCGTAGTGGACGGACGTTTTGACACAGATACGCAGTATTTT. This sequence encodes CASSVVDGRFDTDTQYF.

The chain's CDR3 is CASRDIGELFF. The DNA for the CDR3 is TGCGCCAGCAGGGATATCGGGGAGCTGTTTTTT. The rearrangement joins TRBV5-1 to TRBJ2-2; no clear D. The CDR3 covers 11 residues. With 5 bases removed from V and 7 bases from J, the gap between germline ends came to 6 bases. Germline V CDR1 and CDR2: SGHRS, YFSETQ.

The CDR3: CATRTGDQPQHF. CDR3 coding DNA: TGTGCCACCAGGACCGGCGATCAGCCCCAGCATTTT. V and J are TRBV10-3 and TRBJ1-5; the D is unclear. CDR3 length: 12 residues. Germline V lookup: CDR1 ENHRY, CDR2 SYGVKD. V dropped 10 bases and J dropped 5 bases, with 12 bases sitting between them.

The chain recombines TRBV29-1 with TRBJ2-3, with D tentatively TRBD1 or TRBD2 (7 bases each). In germline, CDR1 is SQVTM, CDR2 ANQGSEA. Deletions cut 5 bases from V and 6 bases from J, with 12 bases between. The CDR3 has 12 residues. In nucleotides, the CDR3 is TGCAGCGTTAGGGAGGGGGCGGATACGCAGTATTTT. Amino acids: CSVREGADTQYF.

The chain is built from TRBV25-1 and TRBJ2-7, with D possibly matching TRBD2 (5 bases). The CDR3 runs 13 residues. CDR1 and CDR2 from the germline V gene are MGHDK and SYGVNS. V lost 5 bases and J 2 bases, leaving 10 bases between the germline ends. The CDR3 protein is CASSSSATYEQYF. CDR3 nucleotide sequence: TGTGCCAGCAGTAGTAGCGCCACCTACGAGCAGTACTTC.